This T cell receptor (beta chain) was recorded in a study of blood T cell repertoires in COVID-19. Study overall: Acute-phase and convalescent COVID-19 samples originated in the United States, Italy and Spain.

Recovery among Cohort 3 donors was established by two negative PCRs, clearance, or symptom resolution. The method was immunoSEQ multiplex PCR; TCRdb's version includes in-frame clones alone and lacks a portion of them. The sample has approximately 270,000 clones, roughly 85% seen once. The trim removed 6 bases at V and 7 bases at J, leaving 8 bases unmatched. The CDR3 is made up of 14 amino acids. CDR1 and CDR2 (germline): SGHVS, FQNEAQ. The clonotype was recovered from a woman aged 50 to 65 who had recovered from COVID-19. The rearrangement uses TRBV7-8 and TRBJ2-5; 10 nucleotides match TRBD2. The source material was PBMCs or T cells enriched from blood (not recorded which). CDR3 loop: CASRGSSGGGTQYF. Here the CDR3 DNA reads TGTGCCAGCAGGGGCTCTAGCGGGGGAGGGACCCAGTACTTC.